The present entry profiles one T cell receptor beta chain with its context. Antigen specificity is unknown. Researchers ran the PCR with 60 Vbeta and 13 Jbeta primers. Clones were sequenced by immunoSEQ multiplex PCR, and TCRdb holds only the in-frame ones, with some missing. The sample contains about 150,000 clones, around 84% of which appear only once. The source of the sample is a study of cytomegalovirus exposure and HLA in healthy donors. Broader study findings: Highly shared sequence variants in one cluster were likely a sequencing artifact.

The CDR3 has 13 amino acids. CDR1 is MNHNS and CDR2 is SASEGT in the germline V gene. Trimming removed 1 base from V and 5 bases from J, with 8 bases in between. The sample consisted of PBMCs. This chain uses TRBV6-1 with TRBJ1-1; TRBD1 might be the D (6 bases). The sequence derives from a woman between 18 and 30 years old in good health and CMV-seronegative. CDR3 sequence (DNA): TGTGCCAGCAGTGAAGACAGGGAAACTGAAGCTTTCTTT. Translated, it gives CASSEDRETEAFF.